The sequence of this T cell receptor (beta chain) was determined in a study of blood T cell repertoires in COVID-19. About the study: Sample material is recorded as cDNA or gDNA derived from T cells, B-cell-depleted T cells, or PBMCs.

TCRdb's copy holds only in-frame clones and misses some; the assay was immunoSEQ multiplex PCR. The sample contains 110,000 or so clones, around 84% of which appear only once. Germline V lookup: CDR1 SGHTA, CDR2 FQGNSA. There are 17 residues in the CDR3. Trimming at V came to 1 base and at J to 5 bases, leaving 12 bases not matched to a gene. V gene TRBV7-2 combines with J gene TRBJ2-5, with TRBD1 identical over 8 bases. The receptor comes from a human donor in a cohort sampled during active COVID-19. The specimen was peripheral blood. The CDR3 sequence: CASSLGLLSGGKETQYF. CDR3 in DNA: TGTGCCAGCAGCTTAGGCCTTCTTTCAGGGGGCAAGGAGACCCAGTACTTC.